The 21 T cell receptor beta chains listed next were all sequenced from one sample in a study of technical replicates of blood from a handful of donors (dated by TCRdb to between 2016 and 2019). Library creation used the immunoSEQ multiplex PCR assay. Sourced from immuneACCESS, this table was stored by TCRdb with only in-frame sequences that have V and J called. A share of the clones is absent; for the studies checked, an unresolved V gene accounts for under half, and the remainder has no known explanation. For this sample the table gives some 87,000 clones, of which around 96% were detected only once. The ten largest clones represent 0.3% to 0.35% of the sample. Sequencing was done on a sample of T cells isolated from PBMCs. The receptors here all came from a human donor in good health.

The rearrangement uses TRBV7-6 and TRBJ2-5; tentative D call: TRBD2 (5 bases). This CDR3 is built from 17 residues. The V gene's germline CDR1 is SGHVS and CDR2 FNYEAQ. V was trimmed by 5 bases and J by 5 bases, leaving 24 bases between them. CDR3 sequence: CASSPGWARPLWETQYF. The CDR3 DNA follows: TGTGCCAGCAGCCCGGGATGGGCACGGCCCTTATGGGAGACCCAGTACTTC.

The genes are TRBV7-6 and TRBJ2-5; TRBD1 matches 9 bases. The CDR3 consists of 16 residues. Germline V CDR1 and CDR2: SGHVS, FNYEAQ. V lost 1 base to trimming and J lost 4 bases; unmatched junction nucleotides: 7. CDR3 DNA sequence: TGTGCCAGCAGCTTAGAACCGGGACAGGGAACAGAGACCCAGTACTTC. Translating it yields CASSLEPGQGTETQYF.

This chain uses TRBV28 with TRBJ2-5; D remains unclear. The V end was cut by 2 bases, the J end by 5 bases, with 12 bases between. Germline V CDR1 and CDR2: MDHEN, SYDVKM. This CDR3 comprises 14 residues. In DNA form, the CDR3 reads TGTGCCAGCAGTTTAGCGGAATGGGTTGAGACCCAGTACTTC. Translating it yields CASSLAEWVETQYF.

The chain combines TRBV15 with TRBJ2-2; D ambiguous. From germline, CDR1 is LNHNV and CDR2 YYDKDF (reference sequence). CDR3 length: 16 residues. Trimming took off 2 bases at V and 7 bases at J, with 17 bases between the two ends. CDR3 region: CATSRSNEVLDGELFF. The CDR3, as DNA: TGTGCCACCAGCAGATCTAATGAGGTTTTGGACGGGGAGCTGTTTTTT.

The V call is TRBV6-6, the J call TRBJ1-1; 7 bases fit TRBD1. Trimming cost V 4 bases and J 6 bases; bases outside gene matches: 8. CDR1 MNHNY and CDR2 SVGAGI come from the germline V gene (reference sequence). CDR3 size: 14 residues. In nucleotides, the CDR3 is TGTGCCAGCAGTTCCATAACAGGGGTGGCTGAAGCTTTCTTT. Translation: CASSSITGVAEAFF.

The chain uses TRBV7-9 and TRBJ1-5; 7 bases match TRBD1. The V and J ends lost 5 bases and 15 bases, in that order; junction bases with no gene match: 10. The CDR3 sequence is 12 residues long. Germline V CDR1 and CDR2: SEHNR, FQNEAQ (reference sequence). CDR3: CASSAGPGGGHF. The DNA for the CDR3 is TGTGCCAGCAGCGCCGGACCAGGGGGTGGGCATTTT.

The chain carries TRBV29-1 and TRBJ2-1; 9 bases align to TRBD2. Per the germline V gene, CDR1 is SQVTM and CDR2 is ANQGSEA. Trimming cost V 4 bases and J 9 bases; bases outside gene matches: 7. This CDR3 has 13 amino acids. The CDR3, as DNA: TGCAGCGTTGTTTTAGCGGGAGTAGGTGAGCAGTTCTTC. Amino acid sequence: CSVVLAGVGEQFF.

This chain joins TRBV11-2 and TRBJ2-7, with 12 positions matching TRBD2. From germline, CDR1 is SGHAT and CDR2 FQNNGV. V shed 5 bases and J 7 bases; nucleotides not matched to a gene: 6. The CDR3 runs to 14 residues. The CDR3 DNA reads TGTGCCAGCAGCCTCGGACTAGCGGGACAAGAGCAGTACTTC. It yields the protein CASSLGLAGQEQYF.

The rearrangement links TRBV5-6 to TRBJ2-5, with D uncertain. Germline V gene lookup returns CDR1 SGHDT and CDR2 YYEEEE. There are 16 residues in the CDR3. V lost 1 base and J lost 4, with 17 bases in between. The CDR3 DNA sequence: TGTGCCAGCAGCTTGTATGGTAGAAGATGGGCAGAGACCCAGTACTTC. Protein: CASSLYGRRWAETQYF.

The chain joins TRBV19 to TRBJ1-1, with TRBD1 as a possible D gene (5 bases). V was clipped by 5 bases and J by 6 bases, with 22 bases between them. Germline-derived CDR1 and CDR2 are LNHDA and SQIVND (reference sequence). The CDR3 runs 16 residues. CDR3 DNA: TGTGCCAGTAGTCCAACGGGGGGATATACAGTTGCTGAAGCTTTCTTT. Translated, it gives CASSPTGGYTVAEAFF.

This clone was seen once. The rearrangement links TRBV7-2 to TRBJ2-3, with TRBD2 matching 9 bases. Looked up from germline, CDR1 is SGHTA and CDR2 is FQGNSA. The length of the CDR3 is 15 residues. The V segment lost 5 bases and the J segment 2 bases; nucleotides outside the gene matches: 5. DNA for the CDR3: TGTGCCAGCAGCCCCAGACTAGCGGACACAGATACGCAGTATTTT. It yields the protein CASSPRLADTDTQYF.

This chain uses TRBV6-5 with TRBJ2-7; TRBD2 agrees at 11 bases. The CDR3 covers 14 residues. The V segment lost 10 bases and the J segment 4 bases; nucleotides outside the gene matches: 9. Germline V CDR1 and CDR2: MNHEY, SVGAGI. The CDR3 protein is CATSRLAGFYEQYF. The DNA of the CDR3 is TGTGCCACATCCCGACTAGCGGGATTTTACGAGCAGTACTTC.

The CDR3 coding sequence is TGTGCCAGCAGGAAAGAACAGGGGGCCGCTACTAATGAGCAGTTCTTC. Encoded protein: CASRKEQGAATNEQFF. The gene calls are TRBV28 and TRBJ2-1, with TRBD1 identical over 9 bases. V shed 6 bases, J shed 7 bases, and the junction held 13 bases outside the gene matches. The CDR3 is made up of 16 amino acids. From germline, CDR1 is MDHEN and CDR2 SYDVKM.

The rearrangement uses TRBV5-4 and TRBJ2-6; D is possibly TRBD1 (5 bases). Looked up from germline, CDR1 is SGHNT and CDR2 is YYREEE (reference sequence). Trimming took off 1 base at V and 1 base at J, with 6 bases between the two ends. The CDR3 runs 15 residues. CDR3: CASSLSGSGANVLTF. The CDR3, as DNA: TGTGCCAGCAGCTTGTCAGGGTCTGGGGCCAACGTCCTGACTTTC.

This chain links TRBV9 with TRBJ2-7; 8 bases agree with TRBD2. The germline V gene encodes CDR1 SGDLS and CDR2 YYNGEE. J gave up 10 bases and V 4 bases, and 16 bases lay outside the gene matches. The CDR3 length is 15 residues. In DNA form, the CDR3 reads TGTGCCAGCAGCCCCCTTGGGACTAGTAGCACCCCTCAGTACTTC. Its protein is CASSPLGTSSTPQYF.

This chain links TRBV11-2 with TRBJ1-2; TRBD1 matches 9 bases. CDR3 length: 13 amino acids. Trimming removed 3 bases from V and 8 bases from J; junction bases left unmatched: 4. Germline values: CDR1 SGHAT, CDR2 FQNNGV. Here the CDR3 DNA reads TGTGCCAGCAGCTTGGGACAGGGAATCGGCTACACCTTC. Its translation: CASSLGQGIGYTF.

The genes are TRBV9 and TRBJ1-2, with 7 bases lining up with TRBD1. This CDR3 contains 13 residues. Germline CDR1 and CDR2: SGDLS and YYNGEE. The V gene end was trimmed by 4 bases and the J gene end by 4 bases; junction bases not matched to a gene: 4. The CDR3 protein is CASSSGQAYGYTF. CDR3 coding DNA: TGTGCCAGCAGCTCAGGACAGGCCTATGGCTACACCTTC. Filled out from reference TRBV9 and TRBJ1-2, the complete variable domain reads DSGVTQTPKHLITATGQRVTLRCSPRSGDLSVYWYQQSLDQGLQFLIQYYNGEERAKGNILERFSAQQFPDLHSELNLSSLELGDSALYFCASSSGQAYGYTFGSGTRLTVV.

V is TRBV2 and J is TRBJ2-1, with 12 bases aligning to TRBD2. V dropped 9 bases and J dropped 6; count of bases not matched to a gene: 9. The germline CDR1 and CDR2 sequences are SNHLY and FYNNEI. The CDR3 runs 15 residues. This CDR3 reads CASRGLAGGPNEQFF. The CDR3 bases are TGTGCCAGTCGGGGGCTAGCGGGAGGGCCCAATGAGCAGTTCTTC. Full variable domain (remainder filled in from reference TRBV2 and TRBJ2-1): EPEVTQTPSHQVTQMGQEVILRCVPISNHLYFYWYRQILGQKVEFLVSFYNNEISEKSEIFDDQFSVERPDGSNFTLKIRSTKLEDSAMYFCASRGLAGGPNEQFFGPGTRLTVL.

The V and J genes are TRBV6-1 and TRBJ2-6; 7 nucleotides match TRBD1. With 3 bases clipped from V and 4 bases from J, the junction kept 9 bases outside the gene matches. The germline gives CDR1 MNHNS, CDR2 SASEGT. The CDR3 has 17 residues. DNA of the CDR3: TGTGCCAGCAGTGACTACCTTGACAGGGAAGGGGCCAACGTCCTGACTTTC. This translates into CASSDYLDREGANVLTF.

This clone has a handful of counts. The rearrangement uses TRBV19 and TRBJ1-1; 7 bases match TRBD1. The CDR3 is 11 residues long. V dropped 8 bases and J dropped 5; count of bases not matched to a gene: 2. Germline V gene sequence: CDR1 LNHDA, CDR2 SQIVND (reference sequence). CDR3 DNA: TGTGCCAGTCACAGGGGAACTGAAGCTTTCTTT. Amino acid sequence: CASHRGTEAFF. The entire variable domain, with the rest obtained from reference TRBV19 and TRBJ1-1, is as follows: DGGITQSPKYLFRKEGQNVTLSCEQNLNHDAMYWYRQDPGQGLRLIYYSQIVNDFQKGDIAEGYSVSREKKESFPLTVTSAQKNPTAFYLCASHRGTEAFFGQGTRLTVV.

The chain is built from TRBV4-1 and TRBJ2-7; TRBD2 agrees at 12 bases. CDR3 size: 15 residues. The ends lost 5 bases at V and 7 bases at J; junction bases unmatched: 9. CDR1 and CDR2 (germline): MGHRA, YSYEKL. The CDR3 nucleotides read TGCGCCAGCAGCTGGCAGACTAGCGGGAGACGTGAGCAGTACTTC. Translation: CASSWQTSGRREQYF.